These 27 T cell receptor beta chains share one sample of origin, sequenced in a study of blood T cell repertoires in COVID-19. Some clones are missing from TCRdb's copy, which holds only in-frame ones; the method was immunoSEQ multiplex PCR. The top ten hold 3.9% of the sample, which has over 150,000 clones, roughly 89% seen once. The sequencing sample was made of peripheral blood. The receptor set was obtained from a woman aged 55 to 70 who had recovered from COVID-19.

CDR3 nucleotide sequence: TGTGCCAGCAGCCAAGAATTGCGGGGACCCTACGAGCAGTACTTC. This gives the protein CASSQELRGPYEQYF. The rearrangement links TRBV4-2 to TRBJ2-7; possible D gene TRBD2, 6 bases. Trimming took 0 bases from V and 2 from J, leaving 11 bases between them. This CDR3 region has 15 residues. Germline CDR1 reads LGHNA; CDR2 reads YNFKEQ.

J is TRBJ1-1 and V is TRBV11-2, with D tentatively TRBD1 (6 bases). The V gene lost 5 bases and the J gene lost 10 bases, with 32 bases spanning the gap. This CDR3 contains 18 residues. The germline V gene encodes CDR1 SGHAT and CDR2 FQNNGV. The CDR3 loop reads CASSHYRTAFRKRILAFF. Here the CDR3 DNA reads TGTGCCAGCAGCCATTATAGGACAGCCTTCAGAAAACGGATTCTAGCTTTCTTT. Full variable domain (remainder filled in from reference TRBV11-2 and TRBJ1-1): EAGVAQSPRYKIIEKRQSVAFWCNPISGHATLYWYQQILGQGPKLLIQFQNNGVVDDSQLPKDRFSAERLKGVDSTLKIQPAKLEDSAVYLCASSHYRTAFRKRILAFFGQGTRLTVV.

The genes are TRBV12-3 or TRBV12-4 and TRBJ2-1; D call uncertain. Between the trimmed V and J ends, which lost 3 bases and 12 bases, there was a span of 12 bases. This CDR3 spans 12 amino acids. CDR3 residues: CASSLGLRGQFF. For the CDR3, the DNA is TGTGCCAGCAGTTTGGGTCTTAGAGGGCAGTTCTTC.

With respect to this clone: This same CDR3 is encoded by further DNA sequences in the sample. The chain combines TRBV27 with TRBJ1-5; the match to TRBD1 covers 8 bases. V was clipped by 3 bases and J by 5 bases; unmatched bases: 0. The germline V gene has CDR1 MNHEY and CDR2 SMNVEV (reference sequence). The CDR3 extends over 13 amino acids. The chain's CDR3 is CASSLTGDQPQHF. The CDR3 coding sequence is TGTGCCAGCAGTTTGACAGGGGATCAGCCCCAGCATTTT.

The J gene is TRBJ2-5, the V gene TRBV11-2; TRBD1 is a possible D gene (5 bases). Deletions cut 3 bases from V and 1 base from J, with 6 bases between. The germline CDR1 and CDR2 sequences are SGHAT and FQNNGV. The CDR3 totals 13 residues. CDR3 protein: CASSFDSQETQYF. The CDR3 region has the DNA TGTGCCAGCAGCTTCGACAGCCAAGAGACCCAGTACTTC.

Note on this clone: Different DNA sequences within this sample yield the same CDR3. This chain links TRBV5-1 with TRBJ1-1; 8 positions match TRBD1. The germline CDR1 and CDR2 sequences are SGHRS and YFSETQ. The CDR3 is 16 residues long. The J segment lost 0 bases and the V segment lost 0 bases, leaving 4 bases of the junction unmatched. CDR3 amino acids: CASSLAGTGMNTEAFF. CDR3 DNA: TGCGCCAGCAGCTTGGCCGGGACAGGCATGAACACTGAAGCTTTCTTT.

The chain is built from TRBV28 and TRBJ1-2; possible D gene TRBD1, 5 bases. The CDR3 runs 12 residues. CDR1 is MDHEN and CDR2 is SYDVKM in the germline V gene. V lost 11 bases and J 5 bases, leaving 15 bases between the germline ends. CDR3 bases: TGTGCCCTGGGGCCCAACGGGTATGGCTACACCTTC. The encoded protein is CALGPNGYGYTF.

This chain uses TRBV6-5 with TRBJ2-7; 7 bases are a match to TRBD1. Trimming took 6 bases from V and 0 from J; bases not matched to a gene: 5. Per germline, CDR1 MNHEY and CDR2 SVGAGI. The CDR3 is made up of 14 amino acids. The CDR3 sequence is CASRNRGSSYEQYF. CDR3 nucleotides: TGTGCCAGCAGAAACAGGGGCAGCTCCTACGAGCAGTACTTC.

The chain couples TRBV9 to TRBJ2-3, with D hard to call. Trimming left V 2 bases short and J 6 bases short, with 10 bases between. This CDR3 has 13 residues. Germline V gene lookup returns CDR1 SGDLS and CDR2 YYNGEE. In DNA, the CDR3 is TGTGCCAGCAGCGTTCCTAGTTCCGATACGCAGTATTTT. Translation: CASSVPSSDTQYF. Full variable domain (outside the CDR3, taken from reference TRBV9 and TRBJ2-3): DSGVTQTPKHLITATGQRVTLRCSPRSGDLSVYWYQQSLDQGLQFLIQYYNGEERAKGNILERFSAQQFPDLHSELNLSSLELGDSALYFCASSVPSSDTQYFGPGTRLTVL.

The gene calls are TRBV3-1 (or the pseudogene TRBV3-2) and TRBJ2-2; a possible D gene is TRBD2 (7 bases). There are 15 residues in the CDR3. V was trimmed by 4 bases and J by 5 bases, leaving 14 bases between them. The germline V gene encodes CDR1 LGHDT and CDR2 YNNKEL (reference sequence). CDR3 sequence: CASSPRGGGTGELFF. The CDR3, as DNA: TGTGCCAGCAGCCCGAGGGGGGGCGGGACCGGGGAGCTGTTTTTT.

The chain links TRBV7-8 to TRBJ1-5, with 11 bases matching TRBD1. The CDR3 runs 13 residues. The germline V gene encodes CDR1 SGHVS and CDR2 FQNEAQ. V was clipped by 4 bases and J by 7 bases; unmatched bases: 0. CDR3 nucleotide sequence: TGTGCCAGCAGCTGGGACAGGGGGCAGCCCCAGCATTTT. Encoded protein: CASSWDRGQPQHF.

V usage is TRBV5-1 and J usage is TRBJ1-5, with a possible D match to TRBD1 (5 bases). V lost 0 bases and J lost 9, with 10 bases in between. The CDR3 is 13 amino acids. CDR1 is SGHRS, CDR2 YFSETQ, per germline. The CDR3 loop reads CASSLEGEGPQHF. CDR3 bases: TGCGCCAGCAGCTTGGAAGGGGAAGGGCCCCAGCATTTT. The whole variable domain, filled in from reference TRBV5-1 and TRBJ1-5, reads KAGVTQTPRYLIKTRGQQVTLSCSPISGHRSVSWYQQTPGQGLQFLFEYFSETQRNKGNFPGRFSGRQFSNSRSEMNVSTLELGDSALYLCASSLEGEGPQHFGDGTRLSIL.

This chain joins TRBV24-1 and TRBJ2-1; 8 bases align to TRBD2. V was clipped by 6 bases and J by 5 bases; unmatched bases: 11. This CDR3 region has 16 residues. CDR1 is KGHDR, CDR2 SFDVKD, per germline. This CDR3 reads CATSPGGASAHNEQFF. In DNA form, the CDR3 reads TGTGCCACCAGTCCCGGGGGGGCTAGCGCACACAATGAGCAGTTCTTC.

V gene TRBV2 combines with J gene TRBJ1-2; TRBD1 matches at 9 bases. The CDR3 contains 14 residues. Germline V CDR1 and CDR2: SNHLY, FYNNEI. With 6 bases clipped from V and 3 bases from J, the junction kept 5 bases outside the gene matches. The CDR3 reads CASRQGAEDYGYTF. As DNA, the CDR3 is TGTGCCAGCAGACAGGGGGCAGAGGACTATGGCTACACCTTC.

The CDR3 sequence is CATSRDRVSGNEQFF. The CDR3 nucleotides read TGTGCCACCAGCAGAGACCGGGTCTCGGGCAATGAGCAGTTCTTC. This chain links TRBV15 with TRBJ2-1; no clear D gene. The CDR3 covers 15 residues. CDR1 is LNHNV and CDR2 is YYDKDF in the germline V gene (reference sequence). Deletions cut 0 bases from V and 6 bases from J, with 12 bases between.

This chain's CDR3 is CASTQNYNSPLHF. The CDR3 DNA reads as TGTGCCAGCACCCAGAACTATAATTCACCCCTCCACTTT. The chain links TRBV2 to TRBJ1-6; D gene ambiguous. V was shortened by 7 bases and J by 3 bases, with 7 bases between the two germline ends. The CDR3 is 13 amino acids. The germline V gene has CDR1 SNHLY and CDR2 FYNNEI.

The rearrangement joins TRBV6-2 or TRBV6-3 to TRBJ2-7; the match to TRBD1 covers 7 bases. V shed 2 bases, J shed 0 bases, and the junction held 1 base outside the gene matches. From germline, CDR1 is MNHEY and CDR2 SVGEGT. The CDR3 totals 14 residues. The DNA for the CDR3 is TGTGCCAGCAGTTACGGGACAGCCTCCTACGAGCAGTACTTC. Protein: CASSYGTASYEQYF.

CDR3 loop: CASSRTENSPLHF. The CDR3 DNA follows: TGTGCCAGCTCTCGGACAGAGAATTCACCCCTCCACTTT. The chain employs TRBV18 and TRBJ1-6, with D perhaps TRBD1 (6 bases). Germline V gene data show CDR1 as KGHSH and CDR2 as LQKENI. This CDR3 contains 13 residues. V was cut by 6 bases and J by 7 bases, with 10 bases left in between.

The V and J genes are TRBV5-1 and TRBJ2-2; weak D call: TRBD1 (6 bases). Germline CDR1 is SGHRS and CDR2 is YFSETQ. The CDR3 length is 16 residues. With 1 base removed from V and 7 bases from J, the gap between germline ends came to 17 bases. The chain's CDR3 is CASSLLGQGIDGELFF. The DNA of the CDR3 is TGCGCCAGCAGCTTGTTAGGCCAGGGGATCGACGGGGAGCTGTTTTTT.

J is TRBJ2-7 and V is TRBV29-1; 10 positions match TRBD1. J lost 5 bases, V lost 3 bases, and 4 bases had no gene match. CDR3 length: 13 amino acids. The germline V gene has CDR1 SQVTM and CDR2 ANQGSEA. Here the CDR3 reads CSVDQGQGDEQYF. The CDR3 coding sequence is TGCAGCGTTGACCAAGGACAGGGGGACGAGCAGTACTTC.

This clone was counted between two and nine times. The J gene is TRBJ2-6, the V gene TRBV10-1, with a possible D match to TRBD2 (5 bases). Germline assignment: CDR1 WNHNN and CDR2 SYGVQD (reference sequence). With 0 bases removed from V and 13 bases from J, the gap between germline ends came to 13 bases. The CDR3 consists of 14 residues. The CDR3 nucleotides are TGCGCCAGCAGTGAGTCGAGCGGTCCTCGGGTCCTGACTTTC. Translation gives CASSESSGPRVLTF.

The genes are TRBV2 and TRBJ1-5; unclear D gene. Trimming left V 6 bases short and J 0 bases short, with 9 bases between. Per germline, CDR1 SNHLY and CDR2 FYNNEI. The CDR3 runs to 14 residues. The chain's CDR3 is CASREAYSNQPQHF. CDR3 sequence (DNA): TGTGCCAGCAGAGAGGCCTATAGCAATCAGCCCCAGCATTTT.

The V and J genes are TRBV28 and TRBJ1-6; 9 bases map to TRBD1. Per germline, CDR1 MDHEN and CDR2 SYDVKM. Germline trimming cut 5 bases from V and 9 bases from J; bases unmatched to any gene: 11. The CDR3 totals 16 residues. CDR3: CASSTGTTGGASPLHF. The CDR3 DNA follows: TGTGCCAGCAGTACCGGGACGACAGGGGGGGCTTCACCCCTCCACTTT. The full variable domain, completed using reference TRBV28 and TRBJ1-6, is DVKVTQSSRYLVKRTGEKVFLECVQDMDHENMFWYRQDPGLGLRLIYFSYDVKMKEKGDIPEGYSVSREKKERFSLILESASTNQTSMYLCASSTGTTGGASPLHFGNGTRLTVT.

This sequence joins TRBV28 and TRBJ2-7; 7 bases line up with TRBD1. The CDR3 runs to 13 residues. Germline assignment: CDR1 MDHEN and CDR2 SYDVKM. Unmatched junction bases numbered 6, after V lost 5 bases and J lost 5 bases. CDR3: CASSTTGWNEQYF. In DNA form, the CDR3 reads TGTGCCAGCAGTACGACAGGGTGGAACGAGCAGTACTTC.

V is TRBV6-6 and J is TRBJ2-1, with D maybe TRBD2 (6 bases). The CDR3 consists of 13 residues. Trimming took off 2 bases at V and 7 bases at J, with 9 bases between the two ends. Germline V gene lookup returns CDR1 MNHNY and CDR2 SVGAGI (reference sequence). The CDR3 DNA reads TGTGCCAGCAGTTACAGAGCGGGTAATGAGCAGTTCTTC. Residues: CASSYRAGNEQFF.

The chain couples TRBV11-2 to TRBJ2-1; 8 bases agree with TRBD2. The junction had 21 bases not matched to a gene; V was cut back by 3 bases and J by 8 bases. CDR3 length: 19 residues. The V gene's germline CDR1 is SGHAT and CDR2 FQNNGV. CDR3 region: CASSFNGGAAGTRRDEQFF. In DNA, the CDR3 is TGTGCCAGCAGCTTTAATGGTGGCGCAGCGGGGACTAGACGCGATGAGCAGTTCTTC.

The CDR3 nucleotides are TGCGCCAGCAGCTTGGCGGGAACTAGTTCCCAAGAGACCCAGTACTTC. Translated, it gives CASSLAGTSSQETQYF. The J gene is TRBJ2-5, the V gene TRBV5-1, with D possibly matching TRBD2 (5 bases). The germline V gene has CDR1 SGHRS and CDR2 YFSETQ. The CDR3 is made up of 16 amino acids. V dropped 0 bases and J dropped 1 base, with 13 bases sitting between them.